Below are 27 T cell receptor beta chains sequenced from a single sample in a study of blood T cell repertoires in COVID-19. Libraries were prepared by immunoSEQ multiplex PCR; TCRdb keeps only in-frame clonotypes and omits some of them. Of about 220,000 clones in the sample, around 82% are singletons; the top ten hold more than 7%. The sequencing input was peripheral blood. Every receptor here comes from a woman between 65 and 79 years old with acute or convalescent COVID-19.

This sequence joins TRBV6-1 and TRBJ2-7; 10 bases are shared with TRBD2. CDR3 size: 17 residues. Trimming took 4 bases from V and 7 from J; bases not matched to a gene: 16. The germline gives CDR1 MNHNS, CDR2 SASEGT. The CDR3 DNA reads TGTGCCAGCAGTGGGGCGGGACTAGCGTCGGGGCTAGGGGAGCAGTACTTC. Encoded protein: CASSGAGLASGLGEQYF.

This clone showed up just once. V and J are TRBV20-1 and TRBJ2-3; D uncertain. Trimming pared 5 bases from V and 1 base from J, leaving 4 bases between. CDR3 length: 11 residues. CDR1 is DFQATT and CDR2 is SNEGSKA in the germline V gene (reference sequence). The CDR3 spells CSAPRTDTQYF. The CDR3 DNA is TGCAGTGCTCCTCGCACAGATACGCAGTATTTT.

The V call is TRBV10-2, the J call TRBJ2-5, with 8 nucleotides matching TRBD2. The CDR3 covers 17 residues. V lost 3 bases and J lost 5; bases outside the gene matches: 14. Germline V gives CDR1 WSHSY, CDR2 SAAADI. The CDR3: CASSDPWVTGGRETQYF. For the CDR3, the DNA is TGCGCCAGCAGTGACCCCTGGGTAACGGGGGGGAGGGAGACCCAGTACTTC.

DNA for the CDR3: TGTGCCAGCAGCTTAGAGGCGGCAGGGGGCAGTTCTGGAAACACCATATATTTT. This gives the protein CASSLEAAGGSSGNTIYF. This chain connects TRBV11-2 to TRBJ1-3, with 8 nucleotides matching TRBD1. CDR3 length: 18 amino acids. Trimming at V came to 0 bases and at J to 1 base, leaving 8 bases not matched to a gene. Germline loops: CDR1 SGHAT, CDR2 FQNNGV. Full variable domain (rest looked up from reference TRBV11-2 and TRBJ1-3): EAGVAQSPRYKIIEKRQSVAFWCNPISGHATLYWYQQILGQGPKLLIQFQNNGVVDDSQLPKDRFSAERLKGVDSTLKIQPAKLEDSAVYLCASSLEAAGGSSGNTIYFGEGSWLTVV.

This clone was seen only a few times. The chain is built from TRBV5-4 and TRBJ2-7, with 8 bases lining up with TRBD1. Looked up from germline, CDR1 is SGHNT and CDR2 is YYREEE (reference sequence). V lost 4 bases, J lost 2 bases, and 5 bases stayed unmatched. CDR3 size: 14 residues. CDR3 coding DNA: TGTGCCAGCAGCCCGGACAGGGTTCCCTACGAGCAGTACGTC. This translates into CASSPDRVPYEQYV.

The chain's CDR3 is CAISGATDNYGYTF. CDR3 nucleotide sequence: TGTGCCATCAGTGGGGCCACCGATAACTATGGCTACACCTTC. The V gene is TRBV10-3, the J gene TRBJ1-2; D is unclear. Germline assignment: CDR1 ENHRY and CDR2 SYGVKD. This CDR3 is 14 amino acids long. V lost 4 bases and J lost 1, with 10 bases in between.

This CDR3 reads CAISEPAGGAIREQFF. CDR3 bases: TGTGCCATCAGTGAGCCCGCGGGGGGGGCTATAAGAGAGCAGTTCTTC. V gene TRBV10-3 combines with J gene TRBJ2-1; 9 bases match TRBD2. Per the germline V gene, CDR1 is ENHRY and CDR2 is SYGVKD. The junction had 12 bases not matched to a gene; V was cut back by 2 bases and J by 10 bases. CDR3 length equals 16 residues.

Here the CDR3 DNA reads TGTGCCAGCAGCTCGAAACTAGCGGGGGCAGATACGCAGTATTTT. Its translation is CASSSKLAGADTQYF. V usage is TRBV7-2 and J usage is TRBJ2-3; 11 bases match TRBD2. This CDR3 contains 15 residues. V shed 4 bases and J 4 bases; nucleotides not matched to a gene: 4. CDR1 and CDR2 (germline): SGHTA, FQGNSA. Filled out from reference TRBV7-2 and TRBJ2-3, the complete variable domain reads GAGVSQSPSNKVTEKGKDVELRCDPISGHTALYWYRQSLGQGLEFLIYFQGNSAPDKSGLPSDRFSAERTGGSVSTLTIQRTQQEDSAVYLCASSSKLAGADTQYFGPGTRLTVL.

This chain links TRBV5-5 with TRBJ2-3, with 8 bases identical to TRBD2. J was trimmed by 1 base and V by 0 bases; bases with no gene match: 4. Germline V gene lookup returns CDR1 SGHKS and CDR2 YYEKEE (reference sequence). The CDR3 loop spans 16 amino acids. CDR3: CASSLGAAGGTDTQYF. Written as DNA, the CDR3 is TGTGCCAGCAGCTTGGGGGCAGCGGGGGGCACAGATACGCAGTATTTT.

The chain is built from TRBV2 and TRBJ2-2, with D perhaps matching TRBD1 (6 bases). The V end lost 7 bases, the J end lost 5 bases, and 20 bases lay between the germline ends. The CDR3 consists of 16 residues. Germline V gives CDR1 SNHLY, CDR2 FYNNEI. The CDR3 region is CASTPGRGFRTGELFF. For the CDR3, the DNA is TGTGCCAGCACCCCCGGCAGGGGATTTAGGACCGGGGAGCTGTTTTTT. Complete variable domain (other parts from reference TRBV2 and TRBJ2-2): EPEVTQTPSHQVTQMGQEVILRCVPISNHLYFYWYRQILGQKVEFLVSFYNNEISEKSEIFDDQFSVERPDGSNFTLKIRSTKLEDSAMYFCASTPGRGFRTGELFFGEGSRLTVL.

The rearrangement joins TRBV24-1 to TRBJ2-7, with TRBD2 as a possible D gene (6 bases). The CDR3 loop spans 13 amino acids. Germline CDR1 and CDR2: KGHDR and SFDVKD. The germline V and J ends were trimmed by 4 bases and 2 bases, with 8 bases remaining between them. The CDR3 here is CATSDGGTYEQYF. DNA for the CDR3: TGTGCCACCAGTGACGGGGGTACCTACGAGCAGTACTTC.

The chain employs TRBV25-1 and TRBJ1-3; possible D gene TRBD1, 6 bases. CDR3 size: 14 residues. Per the germline V gene, CDR1 is MGHDK and CDR2 is SYGVNS. V dropped 6 bases and J dropped 0 bases, with 9 bases sitting between them. CDR3 nucleotide sequence: TGTGCCAGCAGCACAGGGAACTCTGGAAACACCATATATTTT. Its translation is CASSTGNSGNTIYF.

The chain recombines TRBV18 with TRBJ1-5; D uncertain. This CDR3 has 16 residues. V was pared by 3 bases and J by 3 bases, with 15 bases between. The germline V gene encodes CDR1 KGHSH and CDR2 LQKENI. The CDR3 sequence is CASSPPHSGYNQPQHF. The CDR3 DNA follows: TGTGCCAGCTCACCCCCACACAGCGGCTACAATCAGCCCCAGCATTTT. The full variable domain, its missing parts supplied by reference TRBV18 and TRBJ1-5, is NAGVMQNPRHLVRRRGQEARLRCSPMKGHSHVYWYRQLPEEGLKFMVYLQKENIIDESGMPKERFSAEFPKEGPSILRIQQVVRGDSAAYFCASSPPHSGYNQPQHFGDGTRLSIL.

The V gene is TRBV9, the J gene TRBJ2-2; TRBD2 aligns across 9 bases. Per germline, CDR1 SGDLS and CDR2 YYNGEE. The J segment lost 4 bases and the V segment lost 0 bases, leaving 7 bases of the junction unmatched. CDR3 size: 17 residues. Here the CDR3 reads CASSVDEAGGLTGELFF. CDR3 DNA sequence: TGTGCCAGCAGCGTAGACGAAGCGGGGGGTCTCACCGGGGAGCTGTTTTTT.

The chain carries TRBV3-1 (or the pseudogene TRBV3-2) and TRBJ1-2, with TRBD1 matching over 9 bases. Trimming removed 5 bases from V and 7 bases from J; junction bases left unmatched: 8. The CDR3 consists of 14 residues. The V gene's germline CDR1 is LGHDT and CDR2 YNNKEL (reference sequence). For the CDR3, the DNA is TGTGCCAGCAGCTCACGGGACAGGGCGAGTGGCTACACCTTC. It encodes CASSSRDRASGYTF.

The chain couples TRBV11-3 to TRBJ2-2; D is undetermined. The germline V gene encodes CDR1 SGHNT and CDR2 YENEEA. The V and J ends lost 2 bases and 5 bases respectively, with 6 bases between them. The CDR3 contains 13 residues. The CDR3 sequence: CASSLYRTGELFF. As DNA, the CDR3 is TGTGCCAGCAGCTTATACAGAACCGGGGAGCTGTTTTTT.

The gene calls are TRBV23-1 and TRBJ2-2; 12 nucleotides agree with TRBD1. TRBV23-1 is an open reading frame, and its role is uncertain. This CDR3 is built from 20 residues. The J segment lost 3 bases and the V segment lost 4 bases, leaving 15 bases of the junction unmatched. The DNA of the CDR3 is TGCGCCAGCAGTCCCCCCGATCCGGGACAGGGGGCGAGGGACACCGGGGAGCTGTTTTTT. The encoded protein is CASSPPDPGQGARDTGELFF.

The J gene is TRBJ2-1, the V gene TRBV29-1; the D gene is possibly TRBD2 (5 bases). Germline assignment: CDR1 SQVTM and CDR2 ANQGSEA. V was pared by 7 bases and J by 4 bases, with 14 bases between. The CDR3 length is 13 residues. The CDR3 DNA is TGCAGCGGGAGGCAGGCGGGTTACAATGAGCAGTTCTTC. Amino acids: CSGRQAGYNEQFF.

This chain links TRBV7-2 with TRBJ2-7, with 14 bases aligning to TRBD2. J was trimmed by 0 bases and V by 2 bases; bases with no gene match: 6. The CDR3 covers 18 residues. In germline, CDR1 is SGHTA, CDR2 FQGNSA. The CDR3, as DNA: TGTGCCAGCAGCTTAACCGGACTAGCGGGGGGTAGCTCCTACGAGCAGTACTTC. Translated, it gives CASSLTGLAGGSSYEQYF.

The chain has TRBV7-9 and TRBJ2-3, with TRBD2 identical over 9 bases. Germline V lookup: CDR1 SEHNR, CDR2 FQNEAQ (reference sequence). V gave up 3 bases and J gave up 5 bases; unmatched junction bases: 9. This CDR3 has 16 amino acids. CDR3 loop: CASSLKNGLARDTQYF. The CDR3, as DNA: TGTGCCAGCAGCTTGAAGAATGGACTAGCGCGAGATACGCAGTATTTT.

This chain uses TRBV7-2 with TRBJ1-5; tentative D call: TRBD1 (5 bases). Trimming took off 2 bases at V and 6 bases at J, with 8 bases between the two ends. The CDR3 covers 13 residues. The germline V gene has CDR1 SGHTA and CDR2 FQGNSA. CDR3 sequence reads: CASSLQGSQPQHF. CDR3 nucleotide sequence: TGTGCCAGCAGCTTACAGGGATCTCAGCCCCAGCATTTT.

The rearrangement joins TRBV11-2 to TRBJ2-5, with unresolved D. The germline V and J ends were trimmed by 0 bases and 5 bases, with 13 bases remaining between them. The CDR3 has 15 amino acids. Germline-derived CDR1 and CDR2 are SGHAT and FQNNGV. The CDR3 nucleotides are TGTGCCAGCAGCTTAGATCTTCCGGTCGTCGAGACCCAGTACTTC. It is translated as CASSLDLPVVETQYF.

The rearrangement uses TRBV3-1 (or the pseudogene TRBV3-2) and TRBJ2-5; D perhaps matches TRBD1 (6 bases). This CDR3 comprises 14 residues. Germline CDR1 LGHDT, CDR2 YNNKEL (reference sequence). Trimming shortened V by 7 bases and J by 5 bases, and 17 bases separated the two germline ends. The chain's CDR3 is CASTPGHRGETQYF. In DNA form, the CDR3 reads TGTGCCAGCACGCCGGGACATAGAGGGGAGACCCAGTACTTC.

This rearrangement joins TRBV19 to TRBJ2-6; 7 positions match TRBD1. The germline gives CDR1 LNHDA, CDR2 SQIVND (reference sequence). This CDR3 comprises 17 residues. Trimming at V came to 7 bases and at J to 2 bases, leaving 11 bases not matched to a gene. CDR3 protein: CASTPNQGVPGANVLTF. CDR3 in DNA: TGTGCCAGTACGCCAAATCAGGGGGTCCCTGGGGCCAACGTCCTGACTTTC.

V usage is TRBV3-1 (or the pseudogene TRBV3-2) and J usage is TRBJ2-5, with a tentative D call TRBD2 (5 bases). Germline-derived CDR1 and CDR2 are LGHDT and YNNKEL (reference sequence). The CDR3 contains 14 residues. The V and J ends lost 3 bases and 3 bases respectively, with 11 bases between them. The CDR3 nucleotides read TGTGCCAGCAGCCACCGGGGTGGCGAAGAGACCCAGTACTTC. Translation gives CASSHRGGEETQYF.

The chain couples TRBV6-2 or TRBV6-3 to TRBJ2-5, with D possibly TRBD2 on 6 matching bases. Germline V CDR1 and CDR2: MNHEY, SVGEGT. The CDR3 totals 17 residues. V was trimmed by 0 bases and J by 3 bases, leaving 17 bases between them. CDR3 in amino acids: CASSYSGGRVWEETQYF. CDR3 bases: TGTGCCAGCAGTTACTCGGGGGGAAGGGTGTGGGAAGAGACCCAGTACTTC.

V and J are TRBV6-5 and TRBJ1-2; 9 nucleotides match TRBD1. CDR1 MNHEY and CDR2 SVGAGI come from the germline V gene. The CDR3 has 15 amino acids. Unmatched junction bases numbered 13, after V lost 6 bases and J lost 8 bases. For the CDR3, the DNA is TGTGCCAGCAGACTTACAGGGGGCATTAGGAACGGCTACACCTTC. It specifies CASRLTGGIRNGYTF.